The source of this T cell receptor (beta chain) is a study of CD8 T cells in Susac syndrome. The overall study: Sequenced Susac syndrome patients included roughly six with clinically active disease and about eight in remission.

Regarding the study as a whole: The CD4+ T cell repertoires from Susac syndrome exhibited no clonal expansion.

Negative isolation yielded CD4+ and CD8+ T cells, and FACS enriched TEMRA cells. In regard to this clonotype: What it recognizes is unknown.

V shed 2 bases and J shed 8 bases, with 15 bases lying between them. The CDR3 contains 14 residues. The germline CDR1 and CDR2 sequences are SGHTA and FQGNSA. RNA in amounts of about 0.5 to 1 ug was reverse transcribed with random hexamers. MiXCR, applied by TCRdb to the immunoSEQ multiplex PCR reads, yields one record per CDR3 protein. The sample yields roughly 200,000 distinct CDR3 sequences, 85% to 95% seen once. The sample taken for sequencing was CD4+ T cells from PBMCs. The receptor's source is a human donor with Susac syndrome. The gene calls are TRBV7-2 and TRBJ1-2; a weak D match, TRBD1 (5 bases). Here the CDR3 reads CASSLLTGPYGYTF. The CDR3 nucleotides read TGTGCCAGCAGCTTACTTACAGGACCGTACGGCTACACCTTC.